Sequencing of this T cell receptor beta chain was carried out in a study of cytomegalovirus exposure and HLA in healthy donors. Of note for this clone: No antigen is known for it.

This CDR3 region has 16 residues. Per the germline V gene, CDR1 is SGDLS and CDR2 is YYNGEE. Trimming stripped 0 bases from V and 2 bases from J, with 11 bases between. Findings of the study overall: In vitro assays verified that a few CMV-associated chains recognized CMV antigens specifically.

Profiled with immunoSEQ multiplex PCR; TCRdb holds only in-frame clones, not every one. This sample yields 300,000 to 350,000 clones, of which around 90% are seen a single time; around 0.88% belongs to the top ten. This chain connects TRBV9 to TRBJ2-2, with D unclear. The sequenced sample consisted of PBMCs. The TCR was taken from a man in his thirties or forties in good health and CMV-seronegative. The CDR3 here is CASSVVVSFNTGELFF. The CDR3 region has the DNA TGTGCCAGCAGCGTAGTCGTGAGTTTTAACACCGGGGAGCTGTTTTTT.